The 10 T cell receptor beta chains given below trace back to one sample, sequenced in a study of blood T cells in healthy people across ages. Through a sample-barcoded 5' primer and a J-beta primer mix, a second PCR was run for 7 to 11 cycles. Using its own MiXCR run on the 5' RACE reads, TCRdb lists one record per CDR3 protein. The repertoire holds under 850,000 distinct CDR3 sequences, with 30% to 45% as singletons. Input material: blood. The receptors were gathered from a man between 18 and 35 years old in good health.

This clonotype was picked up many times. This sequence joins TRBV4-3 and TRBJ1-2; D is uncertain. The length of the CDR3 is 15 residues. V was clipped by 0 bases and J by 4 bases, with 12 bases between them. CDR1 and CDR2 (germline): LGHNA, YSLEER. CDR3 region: CASSQDLEIIYGYTF. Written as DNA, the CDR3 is TGCGCCAGCAGCCAAGATTTAGAAATCATCTATGGCTACACCTTC.

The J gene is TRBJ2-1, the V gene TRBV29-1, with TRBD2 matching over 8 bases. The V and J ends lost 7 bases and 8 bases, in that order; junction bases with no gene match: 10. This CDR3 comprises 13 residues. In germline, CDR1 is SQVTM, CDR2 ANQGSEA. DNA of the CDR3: TGCAGCGCCCAAAAGGGGCGGGGGGATGAGCAGTTCTTC. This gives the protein CSAQKGRGDEQFF.

The DNA of the CDR3 is TGTGCCAGCAGTTATGGGGCAACTAATGAAAAACTGTTTTTT. Encoded protein: CASSYGATNEKLFF. The J gene is TRBJ1-4, the V gene TRBV7-9, with D unclear. CDR1 SEHNR and CDR2 FQNEAQ come from the germline V gene (reference sequence). The V gene lost 6 bases and the J gene lost 0 bases, with 8 bases spanning the gap. The CDR3 is made up of 14 amino acids.

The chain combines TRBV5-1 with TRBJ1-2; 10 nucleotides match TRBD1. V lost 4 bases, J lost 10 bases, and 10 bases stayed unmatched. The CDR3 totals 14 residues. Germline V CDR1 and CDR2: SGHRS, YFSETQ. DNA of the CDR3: TGCGCCAGCAGCGCGACAGGGGGCGAGGGAGACTACACCTTC. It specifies CASSATGGEGDYTF.

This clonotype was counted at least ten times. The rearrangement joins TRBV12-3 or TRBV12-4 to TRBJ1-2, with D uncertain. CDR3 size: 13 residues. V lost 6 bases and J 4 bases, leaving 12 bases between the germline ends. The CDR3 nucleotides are TGTGCCAGCAGGGTAACAGACGTCTATGGCTACACCTTC. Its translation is CASRVTDVYGYTF.

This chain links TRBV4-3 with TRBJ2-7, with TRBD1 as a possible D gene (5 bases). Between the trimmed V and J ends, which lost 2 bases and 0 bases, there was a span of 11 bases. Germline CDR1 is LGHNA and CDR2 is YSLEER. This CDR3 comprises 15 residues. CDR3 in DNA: TGCGCCAGCAGCCAATTCAGGGCCAGCTCCTACGAGCAGTACTTC. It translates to CASSQFRASSYEQYF.

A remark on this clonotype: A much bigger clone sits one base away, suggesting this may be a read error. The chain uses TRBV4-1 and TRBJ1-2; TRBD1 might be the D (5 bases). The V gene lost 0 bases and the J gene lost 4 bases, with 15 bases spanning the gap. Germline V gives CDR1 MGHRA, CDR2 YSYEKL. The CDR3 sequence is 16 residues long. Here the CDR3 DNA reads TGCGCCAGCAGCCAAGATCCCGCCGGGACGGGCTATGGCTACACCTTC. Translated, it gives CASSQDPAGTGYGYTF.

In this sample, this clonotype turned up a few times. Here the CDR3 reads CASSLYRYNQPQHF. In DNA form, the CDR3 reads TGTGCCAGCAGTTTATACCGCTACAATCAGCCCCAGCATTTT. The chain links TRBV27 to TRBJ1-5; no clear D gene. V lost 1 base to trimming and J lost 3 bases, with 7 bases between them. The CDR3 runs 14 residues. The germline V gene has CDR1 MNHEY and CDR2 SMNVEV (reference sequence).

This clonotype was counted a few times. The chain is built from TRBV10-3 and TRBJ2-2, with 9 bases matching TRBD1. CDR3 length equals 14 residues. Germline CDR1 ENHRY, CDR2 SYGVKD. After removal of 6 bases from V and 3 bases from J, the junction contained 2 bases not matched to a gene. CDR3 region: CAIRGQGYTGELFF. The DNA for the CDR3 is TGTGCCATCAGGGGACAGGGATACACCGGGGAGCTGTTTTTT.

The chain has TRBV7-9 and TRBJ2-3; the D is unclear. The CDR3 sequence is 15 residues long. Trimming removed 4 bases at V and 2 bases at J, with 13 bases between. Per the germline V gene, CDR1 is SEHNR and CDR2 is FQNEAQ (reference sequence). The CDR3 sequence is CASSSSGLPTDTQYF. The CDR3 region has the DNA TGTGCCAGCAGCTCCTCCGGGCTTCCCACAGATACGCAGTATTTT.